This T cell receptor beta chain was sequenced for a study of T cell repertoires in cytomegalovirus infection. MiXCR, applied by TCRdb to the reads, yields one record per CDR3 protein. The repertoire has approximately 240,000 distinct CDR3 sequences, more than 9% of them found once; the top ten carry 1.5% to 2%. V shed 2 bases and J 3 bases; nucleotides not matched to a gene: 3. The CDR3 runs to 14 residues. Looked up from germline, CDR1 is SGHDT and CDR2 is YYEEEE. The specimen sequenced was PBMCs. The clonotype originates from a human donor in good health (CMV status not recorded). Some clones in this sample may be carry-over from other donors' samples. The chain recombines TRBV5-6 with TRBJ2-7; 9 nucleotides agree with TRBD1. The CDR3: CASSFGTGNYEQYF. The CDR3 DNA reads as TGTGCCAGCAGCTTCGGGACAGGGAACTACGAGCAGTACTTC.